This T cell receptor (beta chain) appears in the sequencing data of a study of cytomegalovirus exposure and HLA in healthy donors. Study background: The 120 validation repertoires, a later analysis reported, used the same platform as the roughly 650 repertoires from the first cohort. Whole-study findings and limits: Reportedly, cytomegalovirus status was diagnosed with high sensitivity and specificity. Most TCRs appeared rarely, but some public TCRs recurred in many donors. Overall, approximately 180 TCR beta chains were annotated as cytomegalovirus-associated.

On this clone: Its antigen is not identified.

Sequencing used immunoSEQ multiplex PCR; TCRdb keeps in-frame clones, though not all of them. The data contain some 120,000 clones, under 90% of them singletons. Germline lookup yields CDR1 SGHDN and CDR2 FVKESK. The CDR3 consists of 16 residues. Unmatched junction bases numbered 12, after V lost 4 bases and J lost 8 bases. This clonotype was obtained from a woman aged 18 to 35 in good health and CMV-seronegative. The sample consisted of PBMCs. J is TRBJ2-1 and V is TRBV14; TRBD2 agrees at 9 bases. The CDR3 is CASSRGGRALVYEQFF. CDR3 nucleotide sequence: TGTGCCAGCAGCCGCGGCGGGAGGGCCTTGGTGTATGAGCAGTTCTTC.